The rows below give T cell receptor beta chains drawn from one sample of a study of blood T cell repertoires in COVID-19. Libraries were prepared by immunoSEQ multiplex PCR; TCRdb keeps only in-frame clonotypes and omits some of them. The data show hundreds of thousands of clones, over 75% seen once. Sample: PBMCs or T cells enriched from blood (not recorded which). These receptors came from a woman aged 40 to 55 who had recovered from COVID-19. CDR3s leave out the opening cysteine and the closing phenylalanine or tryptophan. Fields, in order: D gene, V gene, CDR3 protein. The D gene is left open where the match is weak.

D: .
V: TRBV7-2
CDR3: ASSSWRGTGELF

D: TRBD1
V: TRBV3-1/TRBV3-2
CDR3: ASTQKGAAYYGYT

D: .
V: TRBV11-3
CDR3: ASSRGESGYT

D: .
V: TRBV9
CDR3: ASNPLGGNQETQY

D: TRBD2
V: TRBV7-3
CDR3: ASSFGTSGHTGELF

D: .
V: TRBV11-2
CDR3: ASSLDRGNQPQH

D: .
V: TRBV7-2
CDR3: ASSLSTNQPQH

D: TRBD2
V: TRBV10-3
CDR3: AISESRTSGTVEQF

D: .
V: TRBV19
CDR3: ASPGLGNTIY

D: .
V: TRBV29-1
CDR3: SVAQGPGQF